Included here is one T cell receptor beta chain sequence, with context. Its antigen is currently not known. The input lacks base qualities; no much larger clone sits a single base away. The library was made by the immunoSEQ multiplex PCR assay. RNA was extracted from all samples and reverse transcribed into cDNA as template for TCR sequencing. SuperScript III was used to make first-strand cDNA, primed with a 2:1 mix of oligo-dT and random hexamers. A synthetic immune receptor repertoire was used to measure amplification bias, and any remaining bias was corrected computationally. As for how the authors treated the data: After raw reads were preprocessed to remove errors, the CDR3 was defined following IMGT conventions as running from the conserved cysteine to phenylalanine. Clonality was computed by normalizing Shannon entropy by log2 of the number of productive unique TCRs and subtracting the result from 1. CD4 or CD8 identity of scalp clones was inferred by cross-referencing scalp TCRbeta sequences with sorted blood CD4 and CD8 repertoires. The table was pulled from immuneACCESS by TCRdb, which kept in-frame rearrangements only. Such tables lose some clones; where checked, under half of the loss comes from unresolved V genes, and the rest has no known cause. Clone size and V and J calls were adopted from that table, with D and trimming inferred from the DNA. Within this sample are about 190,000 clones, with 50% to 60% of them counted one time only. The leading ten clones occupy about 0.69% of the sample.

The time point label, as the study defines it: around 29 days on oral tofacitinib. Read against the paper, the sample's treatment or condition label means: oral pan-JAK inhibitor, 5-10 mg twice daily. Lesional scalp punch biopsies and peripheral blood were obtained from alopecia areata patients. PBMCs were isolated by density centrifugation and stained for CD3, CD4 and CD8, after which CD4+ and CD8+ T cells were sorted on a FACSAria. This sample was included in a study of CD8+ T cells in alopecia areata (dated by TCRdb to the late 2010s). In terms of the full investigation: Treated patients were enrolled in an open-label pilot trial of oral tofacitinib, 5 to 10 mg twice daily, for moderate-to-severe alopecia areata. Disease severity in treated patients was measured with the SALT score, which quantifies the percentage of affected scalp surface area. Tofacitinib was given for 6 to 18 months, followed by 6 months of follow-up off drug to assess delayed response and recurrence. RNA was extracted with the PAXgene miRNA kit for fixed scalp, the miRNeasy kit for PBMCs, and the RNeasy kit for mouse skin. On the human side, TCRbeta sequencing was run on scalp tissue and on sorted CD4+ and CD8+ peripheral blood T cells from healthy controls and from alopecia areata patients with either patchy or totalis/universalis disease. Scalp clonality was compared across normal scalp (n=4), patchy alopecia areata scalp (n=8), and alopecia totalis/universalis scalp (n=8). Tofacitinib-treated patients had biopsies at baseline and at 4 and 24 weeks of treatment, with a later scalp biopsy in several patients. In both human patients and the C3H/HeJ mouse model, the study applied high-throughput TCRbeta sequencing to look at T cell clonal expansion in alopecia areata. Amplification of TCRbeta CDR3 regions was done by immunoSEQ multiplex PCR using 35 Vbeta forward primers and 13 Jbeta reverse primers. Broader findings and caveats from the paper: The treated cohort was small, with a single nonresponder, so links between baseline CD8+ expansion and response need larger studies. Scalp clonality and the number of expanded CD8+ clones among the top 100 scalp clones were significantly decreased by tofacitinib. Many expanded lesional clones were found to persist in scalp and blood during tofacitinib treatment, and relapse after treatment cessation may be partly explained by this persistence. Lesional scalp, especially in alopecia totalis/universalis, showed higher clonality and more expanded CD8+ clones than normal scalp, suggesting antigenic drive. TCR sequences shared between patients were less clear than in mice, possibly partly because of HLA diversity in the patient population. Unlike mouse skin, where gammadelta T cells dominate, normal human skin contains resident alphabeta T cells that get sequenced too, which complicates analysis of the scalp TCR repertoire.

The sample in question was CD4+ T cells sorted from blood, obtained at week 4, from a patient treated with tofacitinib. This TCR was recovered from a human donor with alopecia areata.

The nucleotide sequence reads TGTGCCAGCAGCTTAGCAGGGGGCTGGGAGACCCAGTACTTC. Its coded protein is CASSLAGGWETQYF. The V gene is TRBV11-2 and the J gene is TRBJ2-5, with 8 junctional bases fitting TRBD1. Measured from the cysteine to the phenylalanine, the CDR3 is 14 residues long. The DNA shown is the 42-base CDR3, in frame from base 1. V is pruned by 1 base and J by 5 bases, leaving 3 bases of the junction without a gene match. From the germline V gene, CDR1 is SGHAT and CDR2 is FQNNGV.